The source of this T cell receptor beta chain is a study of T cells after yellow fever vaccination. Findings of the study overall: Abundant clonotypes from the bulk population could contaminate FACS-sorted repertoires. The booster response re-showed most primary clones: 95% to 96% CD4, approximately 90% CD8.

MiXCR, run by TCRdb on the 5' RACE reads, gives a single entry per CDR3 protein. The sample contains some 600,000 distinct CDR3 sequences, approximately 13% of which appear only once. Unmatched junction bases numbered 20, after V lost 5 bases and J lost 6 bases. Germline CDR1 SGHAT, CDR2 FQNNGV. The CDR3 length is 19 residues. This clonotype was counted between two and nine times. Its antigen is still unknown. The chain couples TRBV11-2 to TRBJ2-1; 9 positions match TRBD2. The clonotype comes from a man aged 25-40 years who received the YFV17D yellow fever vaccine. The specimen comprised PBMCs, sampled on the day of the yellow fever booster vaccination. Here the CDR3 DNA reads TGTGCCAGCAGCCTTCAGGGTATTCTAGCGGGAAACTTCCGCAATGAGCAGTTCTTC. Translating it yields CASSLQGILAGNFRNEQFF.